The source of this TCR beta chain is a study of PD-1 blockade in classical Hodgkin lymphoma. Study-wide context: Treatment was intravenous nivolumab, 3 mg/kg every 2 weeks, until progression.

Findings of the study overall: It was among complete responders that baseline diversity resembled that of newly diagnosed patients. CD4+ TCR diversity, unlike CD8+, rose significantly by C4D1.

This CDR3 region has 15 residues. The germline CDR1 and CDR2 sequences are SNHLY and FYNNEI. Between the trimmed V and J ends, which lost 7 bases and 2 bases, there was a span of 18 bases. Note on this clone: What it binds is not known.

TCRdb keeps only in-frame clones here, not all; method: immunoSEQ multiplex PCR. The table records 43,000 or so clones, about 88% of them present only once. Every patient relapsed after autologous stem cell transplantation, and brentuximab vedotin exposure varied. Here the sequenced sample was peripheral blood mononuclear cells (PBMCs), taken at baseline. This chain joins TRBV2 and TRBJ2-7, with D possibly being TRBD2 (6 bases). This TCR came from a human donor with classical Hodgkin lymphoma. The CDR3 loop reads CASNGGQEKTYEQYF. CDR3 sequence (DNA): TGTGCCAGCAACGGAGGGCAGGAGAAGACCTACGAGCAGTACTTC.